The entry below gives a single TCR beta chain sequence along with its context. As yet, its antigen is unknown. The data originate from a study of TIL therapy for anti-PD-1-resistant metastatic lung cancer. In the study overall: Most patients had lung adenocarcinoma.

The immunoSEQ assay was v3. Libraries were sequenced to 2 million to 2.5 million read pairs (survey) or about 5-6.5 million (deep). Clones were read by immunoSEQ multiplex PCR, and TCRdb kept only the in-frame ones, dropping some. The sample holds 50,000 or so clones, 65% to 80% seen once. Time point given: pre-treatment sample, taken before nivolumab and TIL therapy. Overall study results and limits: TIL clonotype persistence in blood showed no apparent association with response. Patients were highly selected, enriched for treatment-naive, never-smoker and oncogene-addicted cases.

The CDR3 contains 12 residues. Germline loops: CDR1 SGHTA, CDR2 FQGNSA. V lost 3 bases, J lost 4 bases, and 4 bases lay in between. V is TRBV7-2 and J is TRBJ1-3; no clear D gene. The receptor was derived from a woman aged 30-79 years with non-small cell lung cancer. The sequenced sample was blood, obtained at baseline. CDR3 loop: CASSFPGNTIYF. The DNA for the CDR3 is TGTGCCAGCAGCTTCCCAGGAAACACCATATATTTT. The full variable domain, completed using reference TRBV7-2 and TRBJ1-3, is GAGVSQSPSNKVTEKGKDVELRCDPISGHTALYWYRQSLGQGLEFLIYFQGNSAPDKSGLPSDRFSAERTGGSVSTLTIQRTQQEDSAVYLCASSFPGNTIYFGEGSWLTVV.